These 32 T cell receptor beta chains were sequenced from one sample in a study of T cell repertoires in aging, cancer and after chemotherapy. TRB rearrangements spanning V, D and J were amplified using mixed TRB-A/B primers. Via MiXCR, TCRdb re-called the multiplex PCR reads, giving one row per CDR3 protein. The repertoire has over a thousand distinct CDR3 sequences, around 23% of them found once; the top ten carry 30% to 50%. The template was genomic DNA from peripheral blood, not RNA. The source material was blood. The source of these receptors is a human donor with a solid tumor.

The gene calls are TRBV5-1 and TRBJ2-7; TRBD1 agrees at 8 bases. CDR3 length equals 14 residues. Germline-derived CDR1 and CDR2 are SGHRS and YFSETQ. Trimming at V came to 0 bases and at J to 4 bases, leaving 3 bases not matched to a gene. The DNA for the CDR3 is TGCGCCAGCAGCTTGGGACAGGGGAGATACGAGCAGTACTTC. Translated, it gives CASSLGQGRYEQYF. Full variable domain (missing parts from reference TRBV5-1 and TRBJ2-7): KAGVTQTPRYLIKTRGQQVTLSCSPISGHRSVSWYQQTPGQGLQFLFEYFSETQRNKGNFPGRFSGRQFSNSRSEMNVSTLELGDSALYLCASSLGQGRYEQYFGPGTRLTVT.

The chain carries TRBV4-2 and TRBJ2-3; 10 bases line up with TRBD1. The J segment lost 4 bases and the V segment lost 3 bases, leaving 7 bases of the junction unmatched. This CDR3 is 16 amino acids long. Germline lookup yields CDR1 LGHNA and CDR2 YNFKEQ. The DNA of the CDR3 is TGTGCCAGCAGCCATGCCCCGGGACAGGGGCCAGATACGCAGTATTTT. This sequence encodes CASSHAPGQGPDTQYF.

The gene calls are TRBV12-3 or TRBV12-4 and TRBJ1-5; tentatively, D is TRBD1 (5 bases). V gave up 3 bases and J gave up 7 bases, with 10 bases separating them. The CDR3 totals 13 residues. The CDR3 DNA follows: TGTGCCAGCAGTTTGGGGCAGATGCAGCCCCAGCATTTT. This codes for CASSLGQMQPQHF.

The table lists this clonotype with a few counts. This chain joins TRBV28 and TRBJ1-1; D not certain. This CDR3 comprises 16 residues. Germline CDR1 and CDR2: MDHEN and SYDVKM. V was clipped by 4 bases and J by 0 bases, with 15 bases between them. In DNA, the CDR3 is TGTGCCAGCAGTTCCCTCCCGAGTAGCATGAACACTGAAGCTTTCTTT. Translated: CASSSLPSSMNTEAFF.

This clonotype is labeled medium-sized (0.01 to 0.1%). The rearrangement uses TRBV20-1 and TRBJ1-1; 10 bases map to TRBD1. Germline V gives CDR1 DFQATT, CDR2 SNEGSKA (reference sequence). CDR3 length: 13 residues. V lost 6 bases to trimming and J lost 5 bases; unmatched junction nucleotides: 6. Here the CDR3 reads CSARGTGETEAFF. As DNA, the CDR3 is TGCAGTGCGAGGGGGACAGGGGAGACTGAAGCTTTCTTT.

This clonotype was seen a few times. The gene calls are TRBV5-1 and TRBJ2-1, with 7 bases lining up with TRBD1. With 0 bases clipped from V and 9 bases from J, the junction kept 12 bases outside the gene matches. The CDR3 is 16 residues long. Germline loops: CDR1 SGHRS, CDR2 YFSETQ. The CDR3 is CASSLGAATGVGEQFF. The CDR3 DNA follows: TGCGCCAGCAGCTTGGGGGCGGCCACAGGGGTCGGTGAGCAGTTCTTC.

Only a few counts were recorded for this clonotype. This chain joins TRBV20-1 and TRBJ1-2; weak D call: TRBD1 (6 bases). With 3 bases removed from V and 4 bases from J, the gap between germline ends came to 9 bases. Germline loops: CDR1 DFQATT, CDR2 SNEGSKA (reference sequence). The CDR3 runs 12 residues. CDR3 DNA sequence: TGCAGTGCTAGTAGGACAGTCTATGGCTACACCTTC. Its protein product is CSASRTVYGYTF.

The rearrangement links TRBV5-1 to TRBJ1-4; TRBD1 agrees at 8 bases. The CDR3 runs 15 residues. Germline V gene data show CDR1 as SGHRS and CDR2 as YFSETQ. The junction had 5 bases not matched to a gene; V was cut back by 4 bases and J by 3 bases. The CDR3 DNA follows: TGCGCCAGCAGCACCACAGGGGGTTCTAATGAAAAACTGTTTTTT. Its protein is CASSTTGGSNEKLFF.

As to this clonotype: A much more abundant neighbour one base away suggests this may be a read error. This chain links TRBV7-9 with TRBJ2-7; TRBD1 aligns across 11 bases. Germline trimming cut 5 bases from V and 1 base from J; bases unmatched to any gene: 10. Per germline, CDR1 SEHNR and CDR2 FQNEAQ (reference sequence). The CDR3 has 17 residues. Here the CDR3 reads CASSLKGGTGGSYEQYF. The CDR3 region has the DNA TGTGCCAGCAGCCTAAAGGGCGGGACAGGGGGATCCTACGAGCAGTACTTC.

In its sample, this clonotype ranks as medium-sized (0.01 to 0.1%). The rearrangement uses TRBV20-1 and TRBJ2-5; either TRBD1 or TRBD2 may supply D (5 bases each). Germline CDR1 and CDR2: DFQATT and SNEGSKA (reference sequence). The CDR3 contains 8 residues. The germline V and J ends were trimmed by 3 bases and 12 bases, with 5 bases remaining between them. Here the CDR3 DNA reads TGCAGTGCTAGGGGGGAGTACTTC. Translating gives CSARGEYF.

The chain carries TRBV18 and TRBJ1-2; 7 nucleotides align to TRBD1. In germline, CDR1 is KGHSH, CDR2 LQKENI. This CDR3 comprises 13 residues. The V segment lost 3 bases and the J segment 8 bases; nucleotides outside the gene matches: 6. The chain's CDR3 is CASSPGTDLGYTF. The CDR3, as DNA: TGTGCCAGCTCACCCGGGACAGATTTAGGCTACACCTTC.

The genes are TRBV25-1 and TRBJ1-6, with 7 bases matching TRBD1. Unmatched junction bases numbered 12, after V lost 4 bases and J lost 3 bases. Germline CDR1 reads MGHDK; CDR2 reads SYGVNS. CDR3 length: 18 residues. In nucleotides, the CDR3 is TGTGCCAGCAGTGGAAAAGGTCAGGGGGGTAGCTATAATTCACCCCTCCACTTT. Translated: CASSGKGQGGSYNSPLHF. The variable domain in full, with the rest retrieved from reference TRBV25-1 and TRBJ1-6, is EADIYQTPRYLVIGTGKKITLECSQTMGHDKMYWYQQDPGMELHLIHYSYGVNSTEKGDLSSESTVSRIRTEHFPLTLESARPSHTSQYLCASSGKGQGGSYNSPLHFGNGTRLTVT.

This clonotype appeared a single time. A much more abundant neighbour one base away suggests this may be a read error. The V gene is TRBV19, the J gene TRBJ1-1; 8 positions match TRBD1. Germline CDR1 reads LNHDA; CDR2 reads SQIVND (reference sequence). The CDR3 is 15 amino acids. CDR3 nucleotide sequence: TGTGACAGTAGTATATCTCGGACAGGGTACGCTGAAGCTTTCTTT. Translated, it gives CDSSISRTGYAEAFF.

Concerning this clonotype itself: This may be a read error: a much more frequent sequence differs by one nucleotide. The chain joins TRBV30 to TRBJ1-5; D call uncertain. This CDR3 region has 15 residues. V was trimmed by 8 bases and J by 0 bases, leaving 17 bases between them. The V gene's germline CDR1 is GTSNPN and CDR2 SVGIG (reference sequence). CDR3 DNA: TGTGCCATTATGGTAGCACCCTATAGCAATCAGCCCCAGCATTTT. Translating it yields CAIMVAPYSNQPQHF.

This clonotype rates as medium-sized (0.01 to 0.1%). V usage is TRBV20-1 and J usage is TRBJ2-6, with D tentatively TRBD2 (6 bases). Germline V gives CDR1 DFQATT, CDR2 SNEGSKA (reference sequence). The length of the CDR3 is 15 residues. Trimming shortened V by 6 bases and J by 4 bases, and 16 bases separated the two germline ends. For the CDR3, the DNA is TGCAGTGCGGGTACGGGAGCATCCGGGGCCAACGTCCTGACTTTC. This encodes CSAGTGASGANVLTF.

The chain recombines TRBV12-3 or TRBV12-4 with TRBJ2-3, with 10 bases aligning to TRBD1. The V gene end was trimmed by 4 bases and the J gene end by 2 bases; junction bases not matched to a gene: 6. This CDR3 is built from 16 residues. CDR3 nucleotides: TGTGCCAGCAGTTCGGGGACAGGGGTGGCCACAGATACGCAGTATTTT. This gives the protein CASSSGTGVATDTQYF.

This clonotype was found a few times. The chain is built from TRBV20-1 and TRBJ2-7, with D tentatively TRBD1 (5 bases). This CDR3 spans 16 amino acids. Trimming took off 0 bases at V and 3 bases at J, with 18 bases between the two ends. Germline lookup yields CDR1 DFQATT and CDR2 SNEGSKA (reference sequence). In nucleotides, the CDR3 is TGCAGTGCTAGAGATCAATGGCAGGGAAAGGACTACGAGCAGTACTTC. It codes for CSARDQWQGKDYEQYF.

CDR3 coding DNA: TGTGCCAGCAGTACAAGGGGCGAGACCCAGTACTTC. Residues: CASSTRGETQYF. The chain combines TRBV13 with TRBJ2-5; maybe TRBD1 (5 bases). Germline loops: CDR1 PRHDT, CDR2 FYEKMQ (reference sequence). Trimming cost V 6 bases and J 5 bases, with 10 bases left between them. The CDR3 extends over 12 amino acids.

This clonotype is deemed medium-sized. CDR3 residues: CASSLVGQGVTEAFF. CDR3 in DNA: TGTGCCAGCAGCTTAGTAGGACAAGGAGTCACTGAAGCTTTCTTT. The chain joins TRBV7-2 to TRBJ1-1, with D possibly TRBD1 on 5 matching bases. This CDR3 is 15 amino acids long. CDR1 and CDR2 (germline): SGHTA, FQGNSA. V lost 1 base to trimming and J lost 4 bases, with 13 bases between them.

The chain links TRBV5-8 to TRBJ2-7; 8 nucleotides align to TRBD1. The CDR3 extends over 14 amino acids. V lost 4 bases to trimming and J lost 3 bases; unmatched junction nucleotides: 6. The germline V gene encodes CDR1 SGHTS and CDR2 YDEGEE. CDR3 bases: TGTGCCAGCAGCGGACGGACAGGGATCTACGAGCAGTACTTC. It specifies CASSGRTGIYEQYF.

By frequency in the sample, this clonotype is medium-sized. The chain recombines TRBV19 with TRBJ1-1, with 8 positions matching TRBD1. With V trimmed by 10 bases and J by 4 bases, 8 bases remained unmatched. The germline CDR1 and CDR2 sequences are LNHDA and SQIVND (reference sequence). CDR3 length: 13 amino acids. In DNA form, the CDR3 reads TGTGCCACTTCGGACAGGGTCGGCACTGAAGCTTTCTTT. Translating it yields CATSDRVGTEAFF. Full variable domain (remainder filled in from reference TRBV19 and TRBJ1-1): DGGITQSPKYLFRKEGQNVTLSCEQNLNHDAMYWYRQDPGQGLRLIYYSQIVNDFQKGDIAEGYSVSREKKESFPLTVTSAQKNPTAFYLCATSDRVGTEAFFGQGTRLTVV.

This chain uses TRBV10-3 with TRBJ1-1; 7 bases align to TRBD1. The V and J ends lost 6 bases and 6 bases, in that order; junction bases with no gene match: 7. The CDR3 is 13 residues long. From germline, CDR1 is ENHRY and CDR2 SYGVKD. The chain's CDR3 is CAIREQGVAEAFF. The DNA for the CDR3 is TGTGCCATCAGGGAGCAGGGGGTCGCTGAAGCTTTCTTT.

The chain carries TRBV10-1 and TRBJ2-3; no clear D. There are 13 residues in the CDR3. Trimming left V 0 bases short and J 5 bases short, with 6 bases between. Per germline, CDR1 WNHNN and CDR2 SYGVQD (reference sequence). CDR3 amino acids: CASSESGQDTQYF. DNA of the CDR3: TGCGCCAGCAGTGAGTCAGGGCAAGATACGCAGTATTTT.

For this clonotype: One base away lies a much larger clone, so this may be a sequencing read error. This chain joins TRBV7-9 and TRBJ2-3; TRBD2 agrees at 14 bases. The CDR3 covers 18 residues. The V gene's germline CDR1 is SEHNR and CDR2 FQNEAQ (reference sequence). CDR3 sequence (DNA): TGTGCCAGCAGCTTATTCGGACTAGCGGGAGGAAGCACAGAAACGCAGTATTTT. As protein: CASSLFGLAGGSTETQYF.

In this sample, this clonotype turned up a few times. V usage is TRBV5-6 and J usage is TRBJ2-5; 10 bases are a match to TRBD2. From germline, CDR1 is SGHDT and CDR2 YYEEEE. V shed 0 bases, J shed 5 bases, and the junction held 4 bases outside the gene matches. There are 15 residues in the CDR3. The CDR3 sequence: CASSLAGLAQETQYF. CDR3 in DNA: TGTGCCAGCAGCTTGGCGGGACTAGCGCAGGAGACCCAGTACTTC.

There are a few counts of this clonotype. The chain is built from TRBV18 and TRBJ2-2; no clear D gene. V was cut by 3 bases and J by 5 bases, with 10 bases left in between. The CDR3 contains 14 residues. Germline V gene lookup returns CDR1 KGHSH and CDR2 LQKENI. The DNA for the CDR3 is TGTGCCAGCTCACCTACCCCGGAGACCGGGGAGCTGTTTTTT. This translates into CASSPTPETGELFF.

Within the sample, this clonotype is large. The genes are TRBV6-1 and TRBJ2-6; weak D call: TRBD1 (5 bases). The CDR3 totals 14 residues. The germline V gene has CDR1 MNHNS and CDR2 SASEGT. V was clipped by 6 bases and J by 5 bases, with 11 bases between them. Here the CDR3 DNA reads TGTGCCAGCAGAGACGACAGCCGGGCCAACGTCCTGACTTTC. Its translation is CASRDDSRANVLTF.

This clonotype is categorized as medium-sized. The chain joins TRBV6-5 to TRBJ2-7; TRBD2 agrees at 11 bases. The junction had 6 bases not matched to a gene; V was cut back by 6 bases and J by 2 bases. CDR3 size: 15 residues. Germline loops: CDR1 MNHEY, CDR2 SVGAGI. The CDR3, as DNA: TGTGCCAGCAGCCGTGGGACTAGCGGAACCTACGAGCAGTACTTC. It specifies CASSRGTSGTYEQYF.

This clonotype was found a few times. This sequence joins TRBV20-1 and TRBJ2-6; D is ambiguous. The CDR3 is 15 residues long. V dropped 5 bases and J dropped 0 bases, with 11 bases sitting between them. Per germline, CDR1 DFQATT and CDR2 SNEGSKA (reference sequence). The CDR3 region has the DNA TGCAGTGCTTCCGGACGAAGCTCTGGGGCCAACGTCCTGACTTTC. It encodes CSASGRSSGANVLTF.

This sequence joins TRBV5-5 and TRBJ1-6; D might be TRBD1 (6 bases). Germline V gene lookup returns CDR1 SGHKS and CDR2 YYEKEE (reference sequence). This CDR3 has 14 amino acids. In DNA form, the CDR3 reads TGTGTTAGCAGCTTGTTCAGGGGTAATTCACCCCTCCACTTT. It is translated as CVSSLFRGNSPLHF.

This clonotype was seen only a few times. CDR3 residues: CASGGDREGSEQFF. CDR3 coding DNA: TGTGCCAGCGGTGGGGACAGGGAAGGGAGTGAGCAGTTCTTC. The chain links TRBV6-1 to TRBJ2-1; 9 bases align to TRBD1. V shed 8 bases, J shed 9 bases, and the junction held 11 bases outside the gene matches. This CDR3 comprises 14 residues. In germline, CDR1 is MNHNS, CDR2 SASEGT.

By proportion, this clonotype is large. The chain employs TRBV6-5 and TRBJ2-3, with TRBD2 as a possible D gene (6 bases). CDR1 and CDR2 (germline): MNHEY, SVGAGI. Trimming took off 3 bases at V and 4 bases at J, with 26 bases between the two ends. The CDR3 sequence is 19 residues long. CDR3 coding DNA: TGTGCCAGCAGTTATACGGACGGCAACAGGCACCCGGGAGCAGATACGCAGTATTTT. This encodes CASSYTDGNRHPGADTQYF.